Following are 31 T cell receptor beta chains from one sample sequenced in a study of blood T cell repertoires in COVID-19. The protocol was immunoSEQ multiplex PCR, while the TCRdb copy is restricted to in-frame clones and leaves out a portion. The sample records some 300,000 clones, about nine tenths being singletons. The specimen was PBMCs or T cells enriched from blood (not recorded which). The origin of the receptors is a young man who had recovered from COVID-19.

This clone showed up just once. This chain links TRBV30 with TRBJ1-2, with D possibly being TRBD1 (5 bases). The CDR3 extends over 13 amino acids. The germline V gene has CDR1 GTSNPN and CDR2 SVGIG (reference sequence). The germline V and J ends were trimmed by 8 bases and 3 bases, with 16 bases remaining between them. CDR3 coding DNA: TGTGCCCAAGAAACGAGGACATACTATGGCTACACCTTC. This encodes CAQETRTYYGYTF.

The sample holds one count of this clone. J is TRBJ2-7 and V is TRBV9, with 7 bases fitting TRBD1. V was clipped by 3 bases and J by 0 bases; unmatched bases: 3. The germline V gene encodes CDR1 SGDLS and CDR2 YYNGEE. This CDR3 has 14 residues. The CDR3 coding sequence is TGTGCCAGCAGCGCTGGACAGGACTCCTACGAGCAGTACTTC. Translation gives CASSAGQDSYEQYF.

The chain is built from TRBV9 and TRBJ1-3; no reliable D call. The germline CDR1 and CDR2 sequences are SGDLS and YYNGEE. This CDR3 spans 15 amino acids. V was trimmed by 0 bases and J by 0 bases, leaving 7 bases between them. In nucleotides, the CDR3 is TGTGCCAGCAGCGTAGACAGCAGCTCTGGAAACACCATATATTTT. As protein: CASSVDSSSGNTIYF.

The chain couples TRBV18 to TRBJ1-6; D may be TRBD1 (5 bases). CDR3 length: 14 residues. Germline V gene lookup returns CDR1 KGHSH and CDR2 LQKENI. V gave up 3 bases and J gave up 6 bases, with 9 bases separating them. CDR3 bases: TGTGCCAGCTCACCGGCGGGGCGTAATTCACCCCTCCACTTT. Translated, it gives CASSPAGRNSPLHF.

V is TRBV11-2 and J is TRBJ2-7; tentatively, D is TRBD1 (5 bases). The V gene lost 4 bases and the J gene lost 6 bases, with 19 bases spanning the gap. The length of the CDR3 is 15 residues. The V gene's germline CDR1 is SGHAT and CDR2 FQNNGV. The CDR3 loop reads CASSWGSPNTREQYF. DNA of the CDR3: TGTGCCAGCAGCTGGGGCTCCCCCAACACCCGCGAGCAGTACTTC.

The chain employs TRBV18 and TRBJ2-3; 9 bases map to TRBD2. The CDR3 consists of 15 residues. The junction had 0 bases not matched to a gene; V was cut back by 2 bases and J by 0 bases. The germline CDR1 and CDR2 sequences are KGHSH and LQKENI. In DNA, the CDR3 is TGTGCCAGCTCACCAGGACTAGCGAGCACAGATACGCAGTATTTT. As protein: CASSPGLASTDTQYF.

The chain is built from TRBV5-1 and TRBJ2-3; 7 bases agree with TRBD1. This CDR3 spans 17 amino acids. From germline, CDR1 is SGHRS and CDR2 YFSETQ. The junction had 11 bases not matched to a gene; V was cut back by 2 bases and J by 2 bases. CDR3 amino acids: CASSFPEGARITDTQYF. The CDR3 coding sequence is TGCGCCAGCAGCTTTCCTGAGGGGGCGCGTATCACAGATACGCAGTATTTT.

The chain joins TRBV28 to TRBJ1-2, with D tentatively TRBD1 (5 bases). The CDR3 sequence is 13 residues long. CDR1 and CDR2 from the germline V gene are MDHEN and SYDVKM. The V end lost 4 bases, the J end lost 1 base, and 7 bases lay between the germline ends. CDR3 sequence (DNA): TGTGCCAGCAGTTCGGACATTAACTATGGCTACACCTTC. Translated, it gives CASSSDINYGYTF.

In DNA, the CDR3 is TGTGCCAGCAGCCAAGGTGTAGCGAAGAATGAGCAGTTCTTC. Residues: CASSQGVAKNEQFF. The J gene is TRBJ2-1, the V gene TRBV3-1 (or the pseudogene TRBV3-2), with TRBD2 as a possible D gene (5 bases). V lost 1 base and J lost 7, with 11 bases in between. This CDR3 contains 14 residues. Germline values: CDR1 LGHDT, CDR2 YNNKEL (reference sequence).

This chain joins TRBV27 and TRBJ1-1; 10 bases are shared with TRBD1. CDR1 and CDR2 (germline): MNHEY, SMNVEV (reference sequence). The CDR3 runs 17 residues. The junction had 10 bases not matched to a gene; V was cut back by 6 bases and J by 0 bases. The CDR3 is CASRMTGGDVMNTEAFF. DNA for the CDR3: TGTGCCAGCAGAATGACAGGGGGCGACGTAATGAACACTGAAGCTTTCTTT.

The chain carries TRBV5-1 and TRBJ2-7; a possible D gene is TRBD1 (5 bases). Trimming left V 4 bases short and J 1 base short, with 12 bases between. The CDR3 is 14 amino acids. Germline V gene sequence: CDR1 SGHRS, CDR2 YFSETQ. The CDR3 spells CASSPETVSYEQYF. CDR3 bases: TGCGCCAGCAGCCCCGAGACAGTTTCCTACGAGCAGTACTTC.

The V and J genes are TRBV5-6 and TRBJ2-7; D possibly corresponds to TRBD1 (6 bases). Per the germline V gene, CDR1 is SGHDT and CDR2 is YYEEEE. CDR3 length: 13 amino acids. V was trimmed by 3 bases and J by 0 bases, leaving 7 bases between them. The chain's CDR3 is CASSSGHSYEQYF. The CDR3 DNA sequence: TGTGCCAGCAGCTCGGGACACTCCTACGAGCAGTACTTC.

The rearrangement links TRBV10-3 to TRBJ1-3, with 7 bases aligning to TRBD1. J lost 0 bases, V lost 8 bases, and 4 bases had no gene match. From germline, CDR1 is ENHRY and CDR2 SYGVKD. The CDR3 is made up of 14 amino acids. DNA of the CDR3: TGTGCCATCGGGACAGAGAGCTCTGGAAACACCATATATTTT. It specifies CAIGTESSGNTIYF.

The V and J genes are TRBV6-1 and TRBJ1-5; 9 nucleotides align to TRBD1. J gave up 0 bases and V 2 bases, and 5 bases lay outside the gene matches. This CDR3 is built from 17 residues. Germline-derived CDR1 and CDR2 are MNHNS and SASEGT. The CDR3 bases are TGTGCCAGCAGTGAACAGGACAGGGGTTATAGCAATCAGCCCCAGCATTTT. Protein: CASSEQDRGYSNQPQHF.

This rearrangement joins TRBV6-5 to TRBJ2-7, with 13 bases lining up with TRBD2. This CDR3 is built from 14 residues. Germline V lookup: CDR1 MNHEY, CDR2 SVGAGI. The V segment lost 6 bases and the J segment 5 bases; nucleotides outside the gene matches: 4. The CDR3 bases are TGTGCCAGCAGCTCCGGGACTAGCGGGAACGAGCAGTACTTC. Its translation is CASSSGTSGNEQYF.

The CDR3: CASSLVGYRGGYGYTF. As DNA, the CDR3 is TGTGCCAGCAGCTTGGTCGGTTACAGGGGGGGCTATGGCTACACCTTC. The rearrangement links TRBV5-7 to TRBJ1-2, with TRBD1 matching 8 bases. TRBV5-7 is classed as an ORF, of uncertain function. This CDR3 spans 16 amino acids. After removal of 0 bases from V and 4 bases from J, the junction contained 8 bases not matched to a gene.

V is TRBV29-1 and J is TRBJ1-2, with 9 bases fitting TRBD1. V lost 6 bases to trimming and J lost 1 base; unmatched junction nucleotides: 12. This CDR3 has 16 amino acids. Germline values: CDR1 SQVTM, CDR2 ANQGSEA. CDR3 amino acids: CSVLKADRGDNYGYTF. The CDR3 bases are TGCAGCGTCCTTAAAGCCGACAGGGGGGATAACTATGGCTACACCTTC.

This clone appeared a few times. This chain joins TRBV30 and TRBJ1-3; D call uncertain. Germline lookup yields CDR1 GTSNPN and CDR2 SVGIG (reference sequence). The V end lost 6 bases, the J end lost 2 bases, and 17 bases lay between the germline ends. The CDR3 has 15 amino acids. In nucleotides, the CDR3 is TGTGCCTGCCGAAAGCTCGCCACCACTGGAAACACCATATATTTT. It codes for CACRKLATTGNTIYF.

The chain couples TRBV27 to TRBJ2-7, with D possibly matching TRBD2 (6 bases). In germline, CDR1 is MNHEY, CDR2 SMNVEV (reference sequence). V shed 4 bases and J shed 4 bases, with 17 bases lying between them. The CDR3 is 15 residues long. CDR3 residues: CASSSRRGKSYEQYF. DNA of the CDR3: TGTGCCAGCAGTTCGAGGCGGGGAAAGAGTTACGAGCAGTACTTC.

In its sample, this clone was seen once. The J gene is TRBJ2-7, the V gene TRBV29-1, with 8 bases that match TRBD1. The CDR3 totals 12 residues. The junction had 7 bases not matched to a gene; V was cut back by 6 bases and J by 6 bases. Germline V gene lookup returns CDR1 SQVTM and CDR2 ANQGSEA. CDR3 sequence: CSVLRTGFEQYF. CDR3 coding DNA: TGCAGCGTCCTTAGGACAGGGTTCGAGCAGTACTTC.

The DNA for the CDR3 is TGCGCCAGCAGCGCGAACCTAGCGGGAGGACCCGATACGCAGTATTTT. Its translation is CASSANLAGGPDTQYF. The V and J genes are TRBV10-2 and TRBJ2-3; 11 bases match TRBD2. V trimming: 6 bases; J trimming: 6 bases; junction bases outside the gene matches: 11. Looked up from germline, CDR1 is WSHSY and CDR2 is SAAADI. The CDR3 spans 16 residues.

The chain links TRBV18 to TRBJ1-2; D uncertain. The CDR3 is made up of 15 amino acids. Germline V gene sequence: CDR1 KGHSH, CDR2 LQKENI. Trimming removed 2 bases from V and 2 bases from J, with 12 bases in between. The CDR3 nucleotides read TGTGCCAGCTCACCAGCCGTAGCCACGAACTATGGCTACACCTTC. It codes for CASSPAVATNYGYTF. Full variable domain (rest looked up from reference TRBV18 and TRBJ1-2): NAGVMQNPRHLVRRRGQEARLRCSPMKGHSHVYWYRQLPEEGLKFMVYLQKENIIDESGMPKERFSAEFPKEGPSILRIQQVVRGDSAAYFCASSPAVATNYGYTFGSGTRLTVV.

Remarks on this clone: The conserved phenylalanine or tryptophan normally closing the CDR3 is absent here, so this likely arose from a read error. The limits of the CDR3 on the DNA are not certain, so only TCRdb's listed CDR3 is given. The V gene is TRBV4-1, the J gene TRBJ1-2; the table's D call of TRBD1 was not tested on the DNA. From germline, CDR1 is MGHRA and CDR2 YSYEKL. The CDR3 extends over 14 residues, inclusive of both ends. The CDR3 is CASSQGSVGASLFP.

V and J are TRBV30 and TRBJ1-5, with D possibly being TRBD1 (6 bases). The germline gives CDR1 GTSNPN, CDR2 SVGIG (reference sequence). The V end lost 2 bases, the J end lost 3 bases, and 14 bases lay between the germline ends. This CDR3 contains 15 residues. The CDR3 DNA reads as TGTGCCTGGAGTAGTGCAGGGGTGGCCAATCAGCCCCAGCATTTT. It encodes CAWSSAGVANQPQHF.

The chain links TRBV10-2 to TRBJ2-7; 8 nucleotides agree with TRBD1. With 4 bases clipped from V and 6 bases from J, the junction kept 5 bases outside the gene matches. The CDR3 is 13 residues long. Germline V gene lookup returns CDR1 WSHSY and CDR2 SAAADI. For the CDR3, the DNA is TGCGCCAGCAGTGCCCAGGGGGCTCTCGAGCAGTACTTC. Translated, it gives CASSAQGALEQYF.

The chain combines TRBV27 with TRBJ2-3; D possibly corresponds to TRBD2 (5 bases). CDR3 length: 13 amino acids. Trimming left V 6 bases short and J 4 bases short, with 11 bases between. The germline V gene has CDR1 MNHEY and CDR2 SMNVEV (reference sequence). This chain's CDR3 is CASSGLIADTQYF. Written as DNA, the CDR3 is TGTGCCAGCAGCGGACTCATCGCAGATACGCAGTATTTT.

This chain links TRBV3-1 (or the pseudogene TRBV3-2) with TRBJ2-6, with D maybe TRBD2 (6 bases). The CDR3 has 13 amino acids. V gave up 4 bases and J gave up 18 bases, with 19 bases separating them. Germline CDR1 reads LGHDT; CDR2 reads YNNKEL (reference sequence). The CDR3, as DNA: TGTGCCAGCAGCCCTCGTCCCGGGACTGCCCGGACTTTC. Translation: CASSPRPGTARTF.

J is TRBJ1-5 and V is TRBV27, with D possibly matching TRBD1 (5 bases). This CDR3 has 15 residues. Germline lookup yields CDR1 MNHEY and CDR2 SMNVEV (reference sequence). The V end lost 3 bases, the J end lost 0 bases, and 9 bases lay between the germline ends. The CDR3 loop is CASSLGGYSNQPQHF. In DNA form, the CDR3 reads TGTGCCAGCAGTTTGGGGGGATATAGCAATCAGCCCCAGCATTTT.

The chain recombines TRBV18 with TRBJ2-1; maybe TRBD2 (5 bases). This CDR3 has 15 amino acids. Between the trimmed V and J ends, which lost 2 bases and 10 bases, there was a span of 18 bases. Per the germline V gene, CDR1 is KGHSH and CDR2 is LQKENI. In DNA, the CDR3 is TGTGCCAGCTCACCAACAGTCCCCCGTGGAGGCGAGCAGTTCTTC. Translation gives CASSPTVPRGGEQFF.

The chain combines TRBV11-2 with TRBJ1-2, with D possibly being TRBD1 (5 bases). The CDR3 is made up of 14 amino acids. V shed 1 base and J shed 4 bases, with 10 bases lying between them. Germline-derived CDR1 and CDR2 are SGHAT and FQNNGV. DNA of the CDR3: TGTGCCAGCAGCTTAGGGGGGGTCCCCTATGGCTACACCTTC. Its translation: CASSLGGVPYGYTF.

This chain connects TRBV30 to TRBJ1-1, with D hard to call. Trimming shortened V by 0 bases and J by 4 bases, and 12 bases separated the two germline ends. CDR3 length: 14 residues. Per the germline V gene, CDR1 is GTSNPN and CDR2 is SVGIG (reference sequence). CDR3 in amino acids: CAWSVSGPGTEAFF. CDR3 sequence (DNA): TGTGCCTGGAGTGTCAGCGGGCCGGGCACTGAAGCTTTCTTT.